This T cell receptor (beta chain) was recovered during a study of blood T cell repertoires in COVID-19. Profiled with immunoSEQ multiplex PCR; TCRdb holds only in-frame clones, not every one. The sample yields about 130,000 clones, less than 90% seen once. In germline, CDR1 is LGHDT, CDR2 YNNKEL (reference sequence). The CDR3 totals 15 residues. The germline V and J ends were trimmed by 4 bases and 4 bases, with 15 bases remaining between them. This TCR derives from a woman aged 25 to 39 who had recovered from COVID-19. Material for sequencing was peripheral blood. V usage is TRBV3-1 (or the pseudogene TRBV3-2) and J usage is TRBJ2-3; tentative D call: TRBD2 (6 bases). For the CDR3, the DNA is TGTGCCAGCAGCCCAACTAGCAAAGACGCAGATACGCAGTATTTT. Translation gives CASSPTSKDADTQYF.